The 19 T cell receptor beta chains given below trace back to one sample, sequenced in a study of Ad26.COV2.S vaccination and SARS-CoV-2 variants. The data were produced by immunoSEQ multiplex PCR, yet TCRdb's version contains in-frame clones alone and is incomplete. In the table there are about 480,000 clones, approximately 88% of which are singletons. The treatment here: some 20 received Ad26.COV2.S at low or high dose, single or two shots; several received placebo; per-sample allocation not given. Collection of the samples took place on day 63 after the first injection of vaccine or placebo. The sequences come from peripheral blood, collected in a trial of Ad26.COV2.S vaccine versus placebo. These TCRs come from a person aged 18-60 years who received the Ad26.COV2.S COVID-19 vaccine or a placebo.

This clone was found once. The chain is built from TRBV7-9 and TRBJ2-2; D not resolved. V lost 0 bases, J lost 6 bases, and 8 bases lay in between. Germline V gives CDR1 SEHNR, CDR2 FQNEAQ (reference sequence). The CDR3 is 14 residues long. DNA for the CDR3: TGTGCCAGCAGCTTAGCAAAGGCCGCCGGGGAGCTGTTTTTT. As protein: CASSLAKAAGELFF.

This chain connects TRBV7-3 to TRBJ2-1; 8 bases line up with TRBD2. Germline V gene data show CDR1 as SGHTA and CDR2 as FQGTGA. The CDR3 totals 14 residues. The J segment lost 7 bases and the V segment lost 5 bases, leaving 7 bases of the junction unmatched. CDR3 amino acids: CASSTGRAGNEQFF. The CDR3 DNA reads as TGTGCCAGCAGCACCGGGAGGGCCGGGAATGAGCAGTTCTTC.

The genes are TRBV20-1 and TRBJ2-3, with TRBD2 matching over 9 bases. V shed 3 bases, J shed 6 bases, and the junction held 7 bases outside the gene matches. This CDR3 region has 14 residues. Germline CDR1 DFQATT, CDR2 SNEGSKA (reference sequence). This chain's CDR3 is CSASGAGGPDTQYF. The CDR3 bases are TGCAGTGCTAGTGGGGCGGGAGGGCCCGATACGCAGTATTTT.

CDR3 DNA: TGTGCCAGCAGCCCAGCAGATGTTAGACGCTCCTCTGGAAACACCATATATTTT. Encoded protein: CASSPADVRRSSGNTIYF. V gene TRBV9 combines with J gene TRBJ1-3; D is undetermined. CDR1 SGDLS and CDR2 YYNGEE come from the germline V gene. The CDR3 covers 18 residues. The V gene lost 4 bases and the J gene lost 0 bases, with 20 bases spanning the gap.

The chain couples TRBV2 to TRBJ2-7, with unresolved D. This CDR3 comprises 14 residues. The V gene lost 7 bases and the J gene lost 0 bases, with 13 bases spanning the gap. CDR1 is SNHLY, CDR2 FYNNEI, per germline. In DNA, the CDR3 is TGTGCCAGCACCCGTACTCAGAGCTCCTACGAGCAGTACTTC. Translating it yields CASTRTQSSYEQYF.

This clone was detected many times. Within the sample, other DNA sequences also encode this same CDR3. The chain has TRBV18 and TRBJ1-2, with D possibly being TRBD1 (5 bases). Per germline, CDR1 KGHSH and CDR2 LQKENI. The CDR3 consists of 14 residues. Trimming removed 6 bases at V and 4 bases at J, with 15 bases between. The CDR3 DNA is TGTGCCAGCTCCCCGCCGACAGAGTCCTATGGCTACACCTTC. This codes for CASSPPTESYGYTF.

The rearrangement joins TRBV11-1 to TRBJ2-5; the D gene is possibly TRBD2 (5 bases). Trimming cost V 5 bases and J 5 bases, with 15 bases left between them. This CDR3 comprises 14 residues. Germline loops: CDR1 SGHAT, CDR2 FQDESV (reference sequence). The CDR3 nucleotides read TGTGCCAGCAGCGCTGCGGGTATAATCGAGACCCAGTACTTC. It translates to CASSAAGIIETQYF.

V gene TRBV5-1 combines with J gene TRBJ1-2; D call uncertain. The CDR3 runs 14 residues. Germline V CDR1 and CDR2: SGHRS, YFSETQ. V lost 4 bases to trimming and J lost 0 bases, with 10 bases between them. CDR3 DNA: TGCGCCAGCAGCGTAGCTTTTACTAACTATGGCTACACCTTC. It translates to CASSVAFTNYGYTF.

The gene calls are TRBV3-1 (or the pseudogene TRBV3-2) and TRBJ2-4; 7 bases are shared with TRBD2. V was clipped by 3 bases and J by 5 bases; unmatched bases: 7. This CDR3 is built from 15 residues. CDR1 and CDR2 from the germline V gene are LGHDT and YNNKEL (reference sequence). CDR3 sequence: CASSQRGNRENIQYF. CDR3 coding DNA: TGTGCCAGCAGCCAGCGGGGGAATCGCGAAAACATTCAGTACTTC.

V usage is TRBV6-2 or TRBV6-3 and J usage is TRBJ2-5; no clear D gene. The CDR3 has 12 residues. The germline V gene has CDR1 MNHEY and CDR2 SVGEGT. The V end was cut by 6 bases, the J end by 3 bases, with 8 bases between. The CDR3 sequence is CASSSSEETQYF. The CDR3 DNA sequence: TGTGCCAGCAGCTCCTCGGAAGAGACCCAGTACTTC.

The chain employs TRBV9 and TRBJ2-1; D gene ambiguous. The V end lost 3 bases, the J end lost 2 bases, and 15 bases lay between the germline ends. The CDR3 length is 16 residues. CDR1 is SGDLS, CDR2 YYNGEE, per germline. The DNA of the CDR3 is TGTGCCAGCAGCGCGCTAATCTCAGGACCCTACAATGAGCAGTTCTTC. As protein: CASSALISGPYNEQFF. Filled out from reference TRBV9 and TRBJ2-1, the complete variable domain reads DSGVTQTPKHLITATGQRVTLRCSPRSGDLSVYWYQQSLDQGLQFLIQYYNGEERAKGNILERFSAQQFPDLHSELNLSSLELGDSALYFCASSALISGPYNEQFFGPGTRLTVL.

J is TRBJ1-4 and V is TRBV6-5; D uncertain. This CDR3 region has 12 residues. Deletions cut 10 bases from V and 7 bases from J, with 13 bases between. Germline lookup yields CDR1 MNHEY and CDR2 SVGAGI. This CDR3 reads CATRRPSEKLFF. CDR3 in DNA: TGTGCCACCCGGCGCCCGAGTGAAAAACTGTTTTTT.

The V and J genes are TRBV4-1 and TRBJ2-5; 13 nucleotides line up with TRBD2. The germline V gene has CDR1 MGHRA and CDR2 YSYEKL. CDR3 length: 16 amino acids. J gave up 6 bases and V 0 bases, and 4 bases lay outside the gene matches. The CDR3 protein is CASSQELAGGPKTQYF. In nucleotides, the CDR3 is TGCGCCAGCAGCCAAGAACTAGCGGGAGGGCCAAAGACCCAGTACTTC.

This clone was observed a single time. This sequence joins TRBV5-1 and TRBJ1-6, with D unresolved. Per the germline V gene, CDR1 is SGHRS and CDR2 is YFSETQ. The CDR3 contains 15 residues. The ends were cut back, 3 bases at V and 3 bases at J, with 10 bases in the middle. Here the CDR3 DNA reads TGCGCCAGCAGCTCGGACGGGGACTATAATTCACCCCTCCACTTT. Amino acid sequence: CASSSDGDYNSPLHF.

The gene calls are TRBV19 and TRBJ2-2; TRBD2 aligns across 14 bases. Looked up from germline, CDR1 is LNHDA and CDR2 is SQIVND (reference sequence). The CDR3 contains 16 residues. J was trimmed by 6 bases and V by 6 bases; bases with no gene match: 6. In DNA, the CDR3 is TGTGCCAGTAGGAGGACTAGCGGGAGGCGGGCCGGGGAGCTGTTTTTT. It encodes CASRRTSGRRAGELFF.

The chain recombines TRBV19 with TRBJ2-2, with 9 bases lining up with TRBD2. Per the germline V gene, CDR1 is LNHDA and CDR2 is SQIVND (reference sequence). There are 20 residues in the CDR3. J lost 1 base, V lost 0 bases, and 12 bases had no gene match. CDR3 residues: CASSIDRRRREGENTGELFF. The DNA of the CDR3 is TGTGCCAGTAGTATAGATCGACGTCGGCGGGAGGGTGAGAACACCGGGGAGCTGTTTTTT.

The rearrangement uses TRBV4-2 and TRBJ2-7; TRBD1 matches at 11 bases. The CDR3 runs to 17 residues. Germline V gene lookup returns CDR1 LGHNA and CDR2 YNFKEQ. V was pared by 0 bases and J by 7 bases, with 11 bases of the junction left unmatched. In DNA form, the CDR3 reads TGTGCCAGCAGCCAAGACCTTAGGGACAGGGGGGTCTATGAGCAGTACTTC. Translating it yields CASSQDLRDRGVYEQYF.

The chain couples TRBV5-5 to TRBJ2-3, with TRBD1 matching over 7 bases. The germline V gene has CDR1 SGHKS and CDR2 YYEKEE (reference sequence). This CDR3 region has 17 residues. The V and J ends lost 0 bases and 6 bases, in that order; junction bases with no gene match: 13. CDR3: CASSLGGPGQRSDTQYF. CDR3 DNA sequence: TGTGCCAGCAGCTTGGGGGGCCCGGGACAGAGGAGCGATACGCAGTATTTT.

CDR3 protein: CASSSTTGAFGNEKLFF. In DNA form, the CDR3 reads TGTGCCAGCAGTTCGACTACAGGGGCCTTCGGGAATGAAAAACTGTTTTTT. J is TRBJ1-4 and V is TRBV28; 7 nucleotides agree with TRBD1. The CDR3 has 17 residues. After removal of 4 bases from V and 5 bases from J, the junction contained 13 bases not matched to a gene. CDR1 and CDR2 (germline): MDHEN, SYDVKM.